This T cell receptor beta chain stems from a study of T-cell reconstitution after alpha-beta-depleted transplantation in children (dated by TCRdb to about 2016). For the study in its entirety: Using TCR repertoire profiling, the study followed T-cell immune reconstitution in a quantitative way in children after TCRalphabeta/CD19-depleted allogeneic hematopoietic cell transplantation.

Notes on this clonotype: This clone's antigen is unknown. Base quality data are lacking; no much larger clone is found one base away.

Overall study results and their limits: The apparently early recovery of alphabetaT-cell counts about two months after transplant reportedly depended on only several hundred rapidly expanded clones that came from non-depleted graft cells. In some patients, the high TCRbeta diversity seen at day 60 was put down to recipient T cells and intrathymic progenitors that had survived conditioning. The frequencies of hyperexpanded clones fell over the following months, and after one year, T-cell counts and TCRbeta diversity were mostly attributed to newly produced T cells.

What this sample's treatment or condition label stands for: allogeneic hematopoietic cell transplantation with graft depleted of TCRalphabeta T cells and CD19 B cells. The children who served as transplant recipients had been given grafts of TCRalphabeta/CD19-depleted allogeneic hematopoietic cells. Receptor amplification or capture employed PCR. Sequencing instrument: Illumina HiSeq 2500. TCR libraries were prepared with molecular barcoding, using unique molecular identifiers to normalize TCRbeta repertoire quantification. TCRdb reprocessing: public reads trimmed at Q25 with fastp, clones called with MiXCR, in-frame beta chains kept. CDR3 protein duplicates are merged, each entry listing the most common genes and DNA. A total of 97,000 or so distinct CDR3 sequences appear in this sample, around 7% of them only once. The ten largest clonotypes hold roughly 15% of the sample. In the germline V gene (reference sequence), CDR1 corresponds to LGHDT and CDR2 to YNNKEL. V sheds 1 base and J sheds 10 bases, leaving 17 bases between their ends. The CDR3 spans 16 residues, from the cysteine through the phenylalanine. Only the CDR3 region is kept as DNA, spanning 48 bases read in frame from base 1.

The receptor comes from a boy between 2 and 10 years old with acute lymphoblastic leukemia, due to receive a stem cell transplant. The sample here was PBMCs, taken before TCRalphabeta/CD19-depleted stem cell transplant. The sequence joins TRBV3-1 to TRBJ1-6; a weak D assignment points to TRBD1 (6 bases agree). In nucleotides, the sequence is TGTGCCAGCAGCCAAGGGACAGCCCGTATGAACTCACCCCTCCACTTT. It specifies CASSQGTARMNSPLHF.